Listed below are T cell receptor beta chains from one sample, sequenced in a study of blood T cells in healthy people across ages. TCRdb reanalysed the 5' RACE reads using MiXCR and keeps one entry per CDR3 protein. The table lists around 800,000 distinct CDR3 sequences, roughly 26% of them singletons. These sequences were also reported in another study, on T cells of mothers and their children.

The sequenced sample was blood. The receptors were gathered from a boy aged 10-17 years in good health. CDR3s include the opening cysteine and the closing phenylalanine or tryptophan. The listing skips clone size in some rows; elsewhere it reads once, few, many or a size class.

V,size,J,CDR3
TRBV2,few,.,CASRAPLGNEQFF
TRBV12-3/TRBV12-4,few,TRBJ2-1,CASSPPGQGLNEQFF
TRBV25-1,.,TRBJ1-5,CASSAGDGYNQPQHF
TRBV9,.,TRBJ2-7,CASSVTSGTSEYEQYF
TRBV11-2,.,TRBJ2-4,CASSLDSIKNIQYF
TRBV18,few,TRBJ2-7,CASSRGLRDRAYEQYF
TRBV12-5,.,TRBJ2-5,CASGPPGARETQYF
TRBV7-6,few,TRBJ2-1,CASSFLTGDFYNEQFF
TRBV12-3/TRBV12-4,.,TRBJ1-1,CASSRTSAGGHEAFF
TRBV4-1,.,TRBJ2-7,CASSVPGRTYEQYF
TRBV20-1,few,.,CSARDPLNSYEQYF
TRBV30,.,TRBJ1-2,CAWEHPGPPYGYTF
TRBV14,few,TRBJ1-2,CASSQSNRGGYTF
TRBV4-2,few,TRBJ2-5,CASSASGGARETQYF
TRBV5-1,.,TRBJ2-2,CASSFESPTGELFF
TRBV11-2,few,TRBJ2-5,CASSPHWSETQYF
TRBV19,few,TRBJ2-6,CASSIGTGGIGANVLTF
TRBV20-1,few,.,CSARVGGYLGTQYF
TRBV6-2/TRBV6-3,.,TRBJ1-2,CASSYLDSHYGYTF
TRBV18,.,TRBJ1-1,CASSGQGAGSTEAFF
TRBV6-5,few,TRBJ1-2,CASSYSSVTGEYGLSGYTF
TRBV4-1,.,.,CASSQGGTSVYNEQFF
TRBV5-1,.,TRBJ2-5,CASSLEGLAVETQYF
TRBV2,few,TRBJ2-7,CASKGQGASYEQYF
TRBV29-1,few,TRBJ2-7,CSVARGGSYEQYF
TRBV2,.,TRBJ1-4,CASSEEMAATNEKLFF
TRBV3-1,.,TRBJ1-2,CASSQGVGGYGYTF
TRBV7-2,few,TRBJ2-2,CASSLASGGTGELFF
TRBV5-1,once,TRBJ2-7,CASSVNYRVEQYF
TRBV2,.,TRBJ2-5,CASKRDSKETQYF
TRBV7-9,.,TRBJ1-1,CASLSGQPNTEAFF
TRBV7-3,.,TRBJ2-3,CASSLSPRDTQYF
TRBV20-1,few,.,CSAMDRTYEQYF
TRBV12-3/TRBV12-4,few,TRBJ2-5,CASSPTEGGQETQYF
TRBV6-6,few,TRBJ2-5,CASRYMDSQETQYF
TRBV4-1,few,TRBJ2-5,CASSQATGLVEFF
TRBV3-1,.,TRBJ2-3,CASSQGGGFSTDTQYF
TRBV3-1,.,TRBJ2-1,CASSQGRGRDNEQFF